This T cell receptor beta chain was identified in a study of T cells after yellow fever vaccination. TCRdb used MiXCR to reprocess the 5' RACE reads, holding one entry per CDR3 protein. The top ten clones hold about 3% of a sample with some 300,000 distinct CDR3 sequences, roughly 10% of them seen once. Germline lookup yields CDR1 MGHRA and CDR2 YSYEKL. The CDR3 is 13 amino acids. The J segment lost 5 bases and the V segment lost 8 bases, leaving 6 bases of the junction unmatched. The chain couples TRBV4-1 to TRBJ2-7, with TRBD1 matching over 10 bases. The specimen comprised CD4+ T cells sorted from PBMCs, sampled 45 days after the yellow fever booster vaccination. The TCR sequence derives from a man younger than 30 who received the YFV17D yellow fever vaccine. The CDR3 reads CASRGTGADEQYF. CDR3 DNA sequence: TGCGCCAGCCGCGGGACAGGGGCTGACGAGCAGTACTTC.